The 2 T cell receptor beta chains presented below share a single source sample, sequenced in a study of glioma-infiltrating T cells. Using RNA template, CDR3s of TCR alpha and beta were amplified with iRepertoire arm-PCR. TCRdb re-called the multiplex PCR reads with MiXCR, one entry per CDR3 protein. This table holds 150,000 to 200,000 distinct CDR3 sequences, approximately 30% found once. Sequenced input: glioma tissue, nonneoplastic brain tissue, or PBMCs (not recorded which). These receptors all come from a human donor with low-grade glioma or glioblastoma, undergoing nonglioma brain surgery, or in good health (not recorded which).

This clonotype was picked up many times. The chain carries TRBV27 and TRBJ1-6; the D is unclear. This CDR3 is built from 13 residues. Germline CDR1 is MNHEY and CDR2 is SMNVEV (reference sequence). V was shortened by 2 bases and J by 5 bases, with 4 bases between the two germline ends. CDR3 protein: CASSLRHNSPLHF. DNA of the CDR3: TGTGCCAGCAGTTTAAGGCATAATTCACCCCTCCACTTT.

This clonotype was found a few times. CDR3: CASSSKDRANYEQYF. CDR3 DNA: TGTGCCAGCAGTTCGAAGGACAGGGCGAACTACGAGCAGTACTTC. The chain uses TRBV2 and TRBJ2-7; TRBD1 agrees at 8 bases. This CDR3 contains 15 residues. J lost 3 bases, V lost 5 bases, and 9 bases had no gene match. The germline gives CDR1 SNHLY, CDR2 FYNNEI.